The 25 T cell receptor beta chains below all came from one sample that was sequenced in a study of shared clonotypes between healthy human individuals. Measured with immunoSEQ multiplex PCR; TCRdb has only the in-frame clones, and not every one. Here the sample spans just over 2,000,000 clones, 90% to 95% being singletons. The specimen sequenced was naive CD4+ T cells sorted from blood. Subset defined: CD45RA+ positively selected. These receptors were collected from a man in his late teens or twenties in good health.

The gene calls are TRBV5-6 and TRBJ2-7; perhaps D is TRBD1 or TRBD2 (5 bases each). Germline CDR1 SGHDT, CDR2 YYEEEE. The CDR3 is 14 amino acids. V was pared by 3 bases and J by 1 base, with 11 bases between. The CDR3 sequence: CASSSGPTSYEQYF. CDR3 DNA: TGTGCCAGCAGCTCGGGACCCACTTCCTACGAGCAGTACTTC. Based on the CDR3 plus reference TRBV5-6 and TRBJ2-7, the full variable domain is DAGVTQSPTHLIKTRGQQVTLRCSPKSGHDTVSWYQQALGQGPQFIFQYYEEEERQRGNFPDRFSGHQFPNYSSELNVNALLLGDSALYLCASSSGPTSYEQYFGPGTRLTVT.

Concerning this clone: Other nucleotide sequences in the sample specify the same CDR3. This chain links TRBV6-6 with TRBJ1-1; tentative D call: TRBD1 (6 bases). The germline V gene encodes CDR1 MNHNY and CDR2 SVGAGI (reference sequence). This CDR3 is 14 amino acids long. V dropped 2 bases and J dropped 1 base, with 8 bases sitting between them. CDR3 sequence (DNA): TGTGCCAGCAGTTACCCGACAGGGAACACTGAAGCTTTCTTT. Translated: CASSYPTGNTEAFF.

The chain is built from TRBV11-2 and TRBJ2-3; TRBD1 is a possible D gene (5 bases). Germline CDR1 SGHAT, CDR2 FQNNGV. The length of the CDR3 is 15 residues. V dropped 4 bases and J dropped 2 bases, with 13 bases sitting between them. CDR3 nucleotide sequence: TGTGCCAGCAGCTCGACAGAACAAAACACAGATACGCAGTATTTT. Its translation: CASSSTEQNTDTQYF.

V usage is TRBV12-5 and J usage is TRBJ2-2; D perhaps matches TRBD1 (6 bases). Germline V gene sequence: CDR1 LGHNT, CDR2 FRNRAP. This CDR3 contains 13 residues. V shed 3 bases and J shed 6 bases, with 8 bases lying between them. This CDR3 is CASGLQGAGELFF. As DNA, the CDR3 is TGTGCTAGTGGTTTACAGGGTGCCGGGGAGCTGTTTTTT.

The CDR3 spells CASSYLQGYNEQFF. The CDR3 DNA reads TGTGCCAGCAGCTATTTACAGGGGTACAATGAGCAGTTCTTC. This chain links TRBV11-2 with TRBJ2-1, with TRBD1 matching 7 bases. In germline, CDR1 is SGHAT, CDR2 FQNNGV. The CDR3 extends over 14 amino acids. Trimming at V came to 4 bases and at J to 4 bases, leaving 4 bases not matched to a gene. The full variable domain, its missing parts supplied by reference TRBV11-2 and TRBJ2-1, is EAGVAQSPRYKIIEKRQSVAFWCNPISGHATLYWYQQILGQGPKLLIQFQNNGVVDDSQLPKDRFSAERLKGVDSTLKIQPAKLEDSAVYLCASSYLQGYNEQFFGPGTRLTVL.

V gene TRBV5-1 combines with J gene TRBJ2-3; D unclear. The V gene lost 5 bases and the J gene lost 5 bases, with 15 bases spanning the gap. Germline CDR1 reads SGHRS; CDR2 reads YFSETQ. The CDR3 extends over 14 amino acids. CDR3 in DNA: TGCGCCAGCAGTTACGAATCTGATCGAGATACGCAGTATTTT. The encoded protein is CASSYESDRDTQYF.

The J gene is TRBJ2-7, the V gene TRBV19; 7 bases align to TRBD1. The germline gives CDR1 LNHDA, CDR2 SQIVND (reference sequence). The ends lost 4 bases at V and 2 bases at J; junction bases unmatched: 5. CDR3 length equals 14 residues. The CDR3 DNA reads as TGTGCCAGTAGTACCTCGGGACAGACCTACGAGCAGTACTTC. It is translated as CASSTSGQTYEQYF.

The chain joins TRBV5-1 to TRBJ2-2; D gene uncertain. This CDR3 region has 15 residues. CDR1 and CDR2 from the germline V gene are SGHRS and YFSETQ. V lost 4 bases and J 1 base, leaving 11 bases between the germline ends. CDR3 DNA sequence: TGCGCCAGCAGCAAACAGACACGGAACACCGGGGAGCTGTTTTTT. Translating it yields CASSKQTRNTGELFF.

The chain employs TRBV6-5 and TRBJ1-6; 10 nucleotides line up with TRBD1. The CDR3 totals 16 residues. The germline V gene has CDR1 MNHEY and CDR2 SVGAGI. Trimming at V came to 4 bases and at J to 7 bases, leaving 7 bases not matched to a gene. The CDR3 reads CASSFKPGQGNSPLHF. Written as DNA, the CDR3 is TGTGCCAGCAGTTTCAAACCGGGACAGGGGAATTCACCCCTCCACTTT.

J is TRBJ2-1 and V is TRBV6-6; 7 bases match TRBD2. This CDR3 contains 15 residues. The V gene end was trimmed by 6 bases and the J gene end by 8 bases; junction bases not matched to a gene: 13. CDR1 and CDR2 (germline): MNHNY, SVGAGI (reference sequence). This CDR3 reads CASRSLSGKGDEQFF. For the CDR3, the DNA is TGTGCCAGCAGATCCCTCAGCGGGAAGGGTGATGAGCAGTTCTTC.

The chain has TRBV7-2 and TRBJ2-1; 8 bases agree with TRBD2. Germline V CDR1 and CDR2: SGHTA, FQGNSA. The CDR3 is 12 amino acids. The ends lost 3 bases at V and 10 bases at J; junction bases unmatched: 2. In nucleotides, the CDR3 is TGTGCCAGCAGCTTGGGACTAGGAGAGCAGTTCTTC. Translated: CASSLGLGEQFF.

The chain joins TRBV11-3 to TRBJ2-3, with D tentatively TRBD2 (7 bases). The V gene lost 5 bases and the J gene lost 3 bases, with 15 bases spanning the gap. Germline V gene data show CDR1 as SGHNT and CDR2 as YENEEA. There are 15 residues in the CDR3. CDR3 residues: CASSRGGAETDTQYF. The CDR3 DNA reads TGTGCCAGCAGCAGGGGGGGGGCCGAGACAGATACGCAGTATTTT.

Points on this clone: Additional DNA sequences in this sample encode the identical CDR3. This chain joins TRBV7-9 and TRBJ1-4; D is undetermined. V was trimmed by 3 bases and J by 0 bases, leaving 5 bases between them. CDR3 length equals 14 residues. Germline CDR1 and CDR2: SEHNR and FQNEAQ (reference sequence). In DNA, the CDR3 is TGTGCCAGCAGCTTCGGGGCAACTAATGAAAAACTGTTTTTT. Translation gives CASSFGATNEKLFF.

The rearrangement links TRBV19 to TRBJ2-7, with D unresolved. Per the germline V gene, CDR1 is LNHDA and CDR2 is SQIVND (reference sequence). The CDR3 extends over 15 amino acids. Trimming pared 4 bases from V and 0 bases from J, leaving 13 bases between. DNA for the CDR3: TGTGCCAGTAGTACTATCCCCCCGATCTCCTACGAGCAGTACTTC. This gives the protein CASSTIPPISYEQYF.

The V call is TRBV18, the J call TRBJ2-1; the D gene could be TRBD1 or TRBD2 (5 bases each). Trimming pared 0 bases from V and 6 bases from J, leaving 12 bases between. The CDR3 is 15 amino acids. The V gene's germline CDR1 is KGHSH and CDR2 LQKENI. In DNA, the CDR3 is TGTGCCAGCTCACCACCGGGCAGGGCGGGCAATGAGCAGTTCTTC. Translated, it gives CASSPPGRAGNEQFF.

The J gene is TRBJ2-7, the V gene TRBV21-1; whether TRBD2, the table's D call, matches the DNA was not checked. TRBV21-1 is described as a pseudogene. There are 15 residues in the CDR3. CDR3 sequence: CASSFRLAEKYEQYF. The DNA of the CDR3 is TGTGCCAGCAGCTTCCGACTAGCGGAGAAATACGAGCAGTACTTC.

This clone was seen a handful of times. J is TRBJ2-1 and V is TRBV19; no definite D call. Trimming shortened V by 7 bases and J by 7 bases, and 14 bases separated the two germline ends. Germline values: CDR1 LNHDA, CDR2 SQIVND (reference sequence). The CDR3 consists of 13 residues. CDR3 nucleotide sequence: TGTGCCAGTACTAATTTAGGCTCAAATGAGCAGTTCTTC. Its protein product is CASTNLGSNEQFF. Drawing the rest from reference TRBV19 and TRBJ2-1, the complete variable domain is DGGITQSPKYLFRKEGQNVTLSCEQNLNHDAMYWYRQDPGQGLRLIYYSQIVNDFQKGDIAEGYSVSREKKESFPLTVTSAQKNPTAFYLCASTNLGSNEQFFGPGTRLTVL.

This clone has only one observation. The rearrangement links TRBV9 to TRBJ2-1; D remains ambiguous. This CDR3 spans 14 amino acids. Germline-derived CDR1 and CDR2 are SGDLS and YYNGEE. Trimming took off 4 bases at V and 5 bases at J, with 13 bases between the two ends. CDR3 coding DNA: TGTGCCAGCAGCCCGCGAGCAGTACACAATGAGCAGTTCTTC. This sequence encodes CASSPRAVHNEQFF. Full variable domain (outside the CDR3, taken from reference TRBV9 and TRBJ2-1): DSGVTQTPKHLITATGQRVTLRCSPRSGDLSVYWYQQSLDQGLQFLIQYYNGEERAKGNILERFSAQQFPDLHSELNLSSLELGDSALYFCASSPRAVHNEQFFGPGTRLTVL.

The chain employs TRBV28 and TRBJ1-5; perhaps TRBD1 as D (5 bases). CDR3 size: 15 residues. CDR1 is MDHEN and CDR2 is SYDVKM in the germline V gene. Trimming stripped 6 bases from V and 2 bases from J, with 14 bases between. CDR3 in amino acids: CASRTRVGGNQPQHF. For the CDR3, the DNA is TGTGCCAGCAGAACCAGGGTGGGGGGCAATCAGCCCCAGCATTTT.

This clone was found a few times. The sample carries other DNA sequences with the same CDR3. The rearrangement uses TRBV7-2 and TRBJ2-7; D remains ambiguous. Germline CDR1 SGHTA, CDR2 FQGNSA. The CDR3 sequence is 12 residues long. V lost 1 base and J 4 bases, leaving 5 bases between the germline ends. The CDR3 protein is CASSLDLYEQYF. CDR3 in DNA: TGTGCCAGCAGCTTAGACCTGTACGAGCAGTACTTC.

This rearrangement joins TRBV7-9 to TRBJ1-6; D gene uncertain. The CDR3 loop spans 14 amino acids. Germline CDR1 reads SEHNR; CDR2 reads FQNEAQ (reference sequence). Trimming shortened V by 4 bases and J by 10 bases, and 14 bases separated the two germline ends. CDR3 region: CASSYDRFHSPLHF. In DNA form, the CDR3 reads TGTGCCAGCAGCTATGACCGCTTTCACTCACCCCTCCACTTT.

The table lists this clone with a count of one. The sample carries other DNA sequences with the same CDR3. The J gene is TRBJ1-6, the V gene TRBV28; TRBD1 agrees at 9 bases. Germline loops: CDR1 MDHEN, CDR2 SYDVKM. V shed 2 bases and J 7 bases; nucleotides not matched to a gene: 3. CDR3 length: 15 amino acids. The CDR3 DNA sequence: TGTGCCAGCAGTTTAGGGGACAGGGCCAATTCACCCCTCCACTTT. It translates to CASSLGDRANSPLHF.

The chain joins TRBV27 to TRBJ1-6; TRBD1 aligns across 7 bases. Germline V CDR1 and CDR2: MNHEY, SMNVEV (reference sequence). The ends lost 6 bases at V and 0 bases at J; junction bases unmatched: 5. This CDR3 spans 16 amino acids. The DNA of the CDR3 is TGTGCCAGCAGCCCAGGGGGGGGCTCCTATAATTCACCCCTCCACTTT. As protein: CASSPGGGSYNSPLHF.

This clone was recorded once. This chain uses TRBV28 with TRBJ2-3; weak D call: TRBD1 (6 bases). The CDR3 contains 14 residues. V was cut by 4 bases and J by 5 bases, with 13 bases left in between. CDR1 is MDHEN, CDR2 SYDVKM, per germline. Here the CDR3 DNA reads TGTGCCAGCAGTTCCGCAGGGGTAGGAGATACGCAGTATTTT. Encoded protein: CASSSAGVGDTQYF.

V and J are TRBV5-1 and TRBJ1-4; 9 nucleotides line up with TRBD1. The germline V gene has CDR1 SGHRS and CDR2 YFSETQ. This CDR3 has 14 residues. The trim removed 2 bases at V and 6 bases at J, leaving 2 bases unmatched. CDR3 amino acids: CASSFRQGDEKLFF. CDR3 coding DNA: TGCGCCAGCAGCTTTAGACAGGGGGATGAAAAACTGTTTTTT.